The entry below describes one TCR beta chain. Its antigen is not identified. This entry belongs to a study of long-term antiretroviral therapy in people with HIV. Study results and limitations: Clonotypes expanded prior to ART showed repertoire dominance at all sampled time points.

The CDR3 has 13 residues. Germline CDR1 and CDR2: SGHDT and YYEEEE. Trimming cost V 4 bases and J 0 bases, with 5 bases left between them. Each specimen consisted of about 0.95-11 million cryopreserved PBMC prior to extraction of DNA. Sequencing used immunoSEQ v3.0 at survey level. Only in-frame clones appear in the TCRdb table, and some are missing; sequencing was by immunoSEQ multiplex PCR. The table lists 25,000 to 30,000 clones, more than 85% of them singletons, with approximately 4% in the top ten. This receptor was identified in a man aged 18 to 29 with HIV. The chain joins TRBV5-6 to TRBJ2-1; D unclear. The input for sequencing was unsorted PBMCs, taken 3.1 years after starting antiretroviral therapy. CDR3 sequence (DNA): TGTGCCAGCAGCCCAAGCTCCTACAATGAGCAGTTCTTC. Translated, it gives CASSPSSYNEQFF.